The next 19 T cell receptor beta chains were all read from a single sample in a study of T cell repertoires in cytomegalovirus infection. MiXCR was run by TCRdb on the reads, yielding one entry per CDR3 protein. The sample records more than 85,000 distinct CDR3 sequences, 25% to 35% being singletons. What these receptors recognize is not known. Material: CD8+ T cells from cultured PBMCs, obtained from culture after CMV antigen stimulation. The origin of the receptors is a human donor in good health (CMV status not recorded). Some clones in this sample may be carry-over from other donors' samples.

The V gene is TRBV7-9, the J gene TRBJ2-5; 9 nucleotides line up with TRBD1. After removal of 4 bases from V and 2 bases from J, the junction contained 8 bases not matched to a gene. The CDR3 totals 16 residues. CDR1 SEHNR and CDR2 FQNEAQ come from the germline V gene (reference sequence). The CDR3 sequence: CASSSGTGKGQETQYF. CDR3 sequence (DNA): TGTGCCAGCAGCTCGGGGACAGGGAAAGGGCAAGAGACCCAGTACTTC. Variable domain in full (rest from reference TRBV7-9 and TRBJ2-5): DTGVSQNPRHKITKRGQNVTFRCDPISEHNRLYWYRQTLGQGPEFLTYFQNEAQLEKSRLLSDRFSAERPKGSFSTLEIQRTEQGDSAMYLCASSSGTGKGQETQYFGPGTRLLVL.

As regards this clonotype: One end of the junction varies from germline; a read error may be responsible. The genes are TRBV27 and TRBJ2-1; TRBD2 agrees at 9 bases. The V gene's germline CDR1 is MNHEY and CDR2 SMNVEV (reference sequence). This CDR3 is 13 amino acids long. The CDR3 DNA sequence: TGTGCCAGCCGCGCGGGGGGGTACAATAAGCAGTTCTTC. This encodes CASRAGGYNKQFF.

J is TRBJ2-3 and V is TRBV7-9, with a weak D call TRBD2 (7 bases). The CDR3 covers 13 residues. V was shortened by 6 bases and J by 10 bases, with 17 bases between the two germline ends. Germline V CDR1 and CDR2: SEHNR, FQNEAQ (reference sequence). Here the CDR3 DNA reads TGTGCCAGCAGTCGGGGGCTAGCGGTATCGCAGTATTTT. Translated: CASSRGLAVSQYF.

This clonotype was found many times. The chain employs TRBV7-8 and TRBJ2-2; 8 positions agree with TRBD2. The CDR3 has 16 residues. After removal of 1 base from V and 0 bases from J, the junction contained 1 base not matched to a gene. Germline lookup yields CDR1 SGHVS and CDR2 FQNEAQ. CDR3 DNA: TGTGCCAGCAGCTTAGGCGGGGGGACGAACACCGGGGAGCTGTTTTTT. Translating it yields CASSLGGGTNTGELFF.

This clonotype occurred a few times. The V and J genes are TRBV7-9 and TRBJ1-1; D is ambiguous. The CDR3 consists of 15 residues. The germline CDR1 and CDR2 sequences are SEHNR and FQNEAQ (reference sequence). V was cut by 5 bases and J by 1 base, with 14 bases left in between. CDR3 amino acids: CASSLAGSPNTEAFF. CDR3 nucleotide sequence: TGTGCCAGCAGCCTGGCGGGGAGTCCGAACACTGAAGCTTTCTTT.

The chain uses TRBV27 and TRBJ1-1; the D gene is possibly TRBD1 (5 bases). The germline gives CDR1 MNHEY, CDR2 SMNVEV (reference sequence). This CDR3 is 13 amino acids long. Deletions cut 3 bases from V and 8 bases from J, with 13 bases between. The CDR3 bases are TGTGCCAGCAGTTTCACGTGGGGCAGAGAAGCTTTCTTT. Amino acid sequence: CASSFTWGREAFF.

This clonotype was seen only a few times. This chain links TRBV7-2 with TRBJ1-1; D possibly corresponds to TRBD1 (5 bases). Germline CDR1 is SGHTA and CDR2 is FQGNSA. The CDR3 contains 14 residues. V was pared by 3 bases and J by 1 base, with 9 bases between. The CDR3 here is CASSFSGQNTEAFF. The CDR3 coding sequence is TGTGCCAGCAGCTTCTCCGGACAGAACACTGAAGCTTTCTTT.

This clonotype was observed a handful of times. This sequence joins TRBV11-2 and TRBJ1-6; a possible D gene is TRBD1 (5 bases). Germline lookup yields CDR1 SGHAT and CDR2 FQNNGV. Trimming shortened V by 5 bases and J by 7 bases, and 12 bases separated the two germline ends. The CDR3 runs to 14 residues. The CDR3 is CASSEGWGNSPLHF. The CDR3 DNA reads TGTGCCAGCAGCGAGGGGTGGGGGAATTCACCCCTCCACTTT.

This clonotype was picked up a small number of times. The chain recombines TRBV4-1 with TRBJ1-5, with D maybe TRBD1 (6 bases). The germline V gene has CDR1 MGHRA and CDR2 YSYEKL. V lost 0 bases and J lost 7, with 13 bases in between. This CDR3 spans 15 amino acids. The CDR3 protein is CASSQDFGGQQPQHF. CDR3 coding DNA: TGCGCCAGCAGCCAAGATTTCGGAGGACAGCAGCCCCAGCATTTT.

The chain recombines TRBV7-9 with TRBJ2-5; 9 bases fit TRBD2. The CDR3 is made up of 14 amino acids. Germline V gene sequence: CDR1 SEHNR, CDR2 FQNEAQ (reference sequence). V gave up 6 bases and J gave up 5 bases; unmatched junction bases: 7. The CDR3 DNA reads TGTGCCAGCAGTCACCGGGGACTAGCTGAGACCCAGTACTTC. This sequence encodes CASSHRGLAETQYF.

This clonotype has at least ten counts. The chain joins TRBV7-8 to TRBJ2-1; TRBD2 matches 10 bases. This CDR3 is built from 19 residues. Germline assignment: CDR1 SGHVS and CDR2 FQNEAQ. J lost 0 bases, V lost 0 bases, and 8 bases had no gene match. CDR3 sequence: CASSLAPSGGASSYNEQFF. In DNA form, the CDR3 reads TGTGCCAGCAGCTTAGCTCCTAGCGGGGGTGCAAGCTCCTACAATGAGCAGTTCTTC.

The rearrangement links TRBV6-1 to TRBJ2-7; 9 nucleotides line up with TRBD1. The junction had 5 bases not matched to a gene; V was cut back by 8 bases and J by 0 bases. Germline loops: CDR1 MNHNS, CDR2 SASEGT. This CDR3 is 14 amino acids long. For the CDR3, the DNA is TGTGCCAGCGGAGAGACAGGGGGCTCCTACGAGCAGTACTTC. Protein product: CASGETGGSYEQYF.

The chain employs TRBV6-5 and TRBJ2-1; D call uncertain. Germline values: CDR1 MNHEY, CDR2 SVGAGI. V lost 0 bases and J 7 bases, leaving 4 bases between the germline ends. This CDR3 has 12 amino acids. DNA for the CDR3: TGTGCCAGCAGTTACTCGACTAATGAGCAGTTCTTC. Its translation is CASSYSTNEQFF.

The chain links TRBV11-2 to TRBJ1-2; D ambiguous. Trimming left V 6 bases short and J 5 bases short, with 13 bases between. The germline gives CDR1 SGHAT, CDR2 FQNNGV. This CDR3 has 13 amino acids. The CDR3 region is CASSRPLWYGYTF. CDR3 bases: TGTGCCAGCAGTCGGCCTCTTTGGTATGGCTACACCTTC.

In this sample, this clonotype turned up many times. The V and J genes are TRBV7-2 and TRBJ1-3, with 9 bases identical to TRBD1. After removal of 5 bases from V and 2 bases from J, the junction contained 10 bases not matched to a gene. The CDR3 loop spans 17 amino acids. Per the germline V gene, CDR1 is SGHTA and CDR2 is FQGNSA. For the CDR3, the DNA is TGTGCCAGCAGCGCGGGACAGGGTATCTTTCCTGGAAACACCATATATTTT. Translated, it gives CASSAGQGIFPGNTIYF.

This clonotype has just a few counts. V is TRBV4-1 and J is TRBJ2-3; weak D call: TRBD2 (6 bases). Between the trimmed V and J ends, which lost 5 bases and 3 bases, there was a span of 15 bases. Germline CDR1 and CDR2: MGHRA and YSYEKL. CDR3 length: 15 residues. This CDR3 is CASSEWGRPTDTQYF. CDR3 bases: TGCGCCAGCAGCGAATGGGGGAGGCCGACAGATACGCAGTATTTT.

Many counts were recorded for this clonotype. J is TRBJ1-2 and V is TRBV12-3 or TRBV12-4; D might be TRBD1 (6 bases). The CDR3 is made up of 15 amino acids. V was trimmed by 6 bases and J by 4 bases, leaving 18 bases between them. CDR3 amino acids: CASSPDPGHIYGYTF. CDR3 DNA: TGTGCCAGCAGCCCCGATCCGGGACATATCTATGGCTACACCTTC.

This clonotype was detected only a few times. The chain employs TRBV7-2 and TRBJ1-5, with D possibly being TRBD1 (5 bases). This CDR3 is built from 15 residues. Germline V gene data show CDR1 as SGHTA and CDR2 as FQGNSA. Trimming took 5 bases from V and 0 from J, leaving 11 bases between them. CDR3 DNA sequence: TGTGCCAGCAGCGCCCAGGGTTCTAGCAATCAGCCCCAGCATTTT. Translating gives CASSAQGSSNQPQHF.

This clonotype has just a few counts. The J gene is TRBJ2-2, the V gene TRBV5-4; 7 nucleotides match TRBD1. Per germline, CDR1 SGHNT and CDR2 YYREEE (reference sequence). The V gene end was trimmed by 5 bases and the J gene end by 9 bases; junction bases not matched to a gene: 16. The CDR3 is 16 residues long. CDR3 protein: CASSFGKDRSYRELFF. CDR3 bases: TGTGCCAGCAGTTTTGGAAAGGACAGGAGCTACAGGGAGCTGTTTTTT. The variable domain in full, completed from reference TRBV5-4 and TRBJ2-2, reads ETGVTQSPTHLIKTRGQQVTLRCSSQSGHNTVSWYQQALGQGPQFIFQYYREEENGRGNFPPRFSGLQFPNYSSELNVNALELDDSALYLCASSFGKDRSYRELFFGEGSRLTVL.